This is a list of T cell receptor beta chains from one sample in a study of blood T cell repertoires in COVID-19. Libraries were prepared by immunoSEQ multiplex PCR; TCRdb keeps only in-frame clonotypes and omits some of them. Of about 200,000 clones listed, over 80% are singletons. Sequencing was performed on peripheral blood. The receptors were gathered from a middle-aged man with acute or convalescent COVID-19. CDR3s include the opening cysteine and the closing phenylalanine or tryptophan. D genes are given only for firm matches. Expanded clones are given a class, and other clones once, few, many or no size at all.

clone size | D gene | J gene | V gene | CDR3 protein | CDR3 DNA
- | - | TRBJ2-7 | TRBV7-2 | CASSLADRSYEQYF | TGTGCCAGCAGCTTAGCGGACAGATCCTACGAGCAGTACTTC
- | - | TRBJ2-3 | TRBV4-2 | CASSAGPDTQYF | TGTGCCAGCAGCGCGGGCCCAGATACGCAGTATTTT
- | - | TRBJ1-6 | TRBV27 | CASSPSIGNSPLHF | TGTGCCAGCAGTCCGTCCATCGGGAATTCACCCCTCCACTTT
- | - | TRBJ1-4 | TRBV21-1 | CASSKARGTVLIATNEKLFF | TGTGCCAGCAGCAAAGCAAGAGGAACCGTCCTTATTGCAACTAATGAAAAACTGTTTTTT
- | - | TRBJ2-3 | TRBV11-2 | CASSRQSLGTDTQYF | TGTGCCAGCAGCCGCCAATCCCTAGGAACAGATACGCAGTATTTT
once | TRBD1 | TRBJ1-5 | TRBV28 | CASSRGVQNQPQHF | TGTGCCAGCAGCAGGGGGGTCCAGAATCAGCCCCAGCATTTT
medium-sized | - | TRBJ1-1 | TRBV2 | CASSEYQENTEAFF | TGTGCCAGCAGTGAATATCAGGAGAACACTGAAGCTTTCTTT
- | - | TRBJ2-1 | TRBV3-1/TRBV3-2 | CASTSLGLYNEQFF | TGTGCCAGCACCTCCCTGGGACTTTACAATGAGCAGTTCTTC
once | - | TRBJ1-6 | TRBV4-1 | CASSLSTFDKALGSPLHF | TGCGCCAGCAGCCTGTCGACTTTCGATAAAGCCCTAGGTTCACCCCTCCACTTT
- | - | TRBJ1-3 | TRBV15 | CATSRGTDSGNTIYF | TGTGCCACCAGCAGAGGGACAGACTCTGGAAACACCATATATTTT
- | - | TRBJ1-3 | TRBV28 | CASSIGREDTIYF | TGTGCCAGCAGTATAGGCAGGGAGGACACCATATATTTT
- | - | TRBJ1-5 | TRBV10-3 | CAISGPGFNQPQHF | TGTGCCATCAGTGGTCCGGGGTTCAATCAGCCCCAGCATTTT
- | - | TRBJ1-3 | TRBV6-6 | CASSYHPRGGGNTIYF | TGTGCCAGCAGTTACCACCCTCGGGGGGGCGGAAACACCATATATTTT
- | - | TRBJ1-5 | TRBV5-8 | CASSFTGKGQPQHF | TGTGCCAGCAGCTTCACAGGGAAGGGTCAGCCCCAGCATTTT
- | - | TRBJ2-7 | TRBV4-1 | CASSQSSGPYEQYF | TGCGCCAGCAGCCAATCATCAGGGCCTTACGAGCAGTACTTC
- | - | TRBJ2-2 | TRBV6-5 | CASSYSTGANTGELFF | TGTGCCAGCAGTTACTCGACAGGTGCGAACACCGGGGAGCTGTTTTTT
few | TRBD1 | TRBJ2-5 | TRBV7-9 | CASSLALGQGQQETQYF | TGTGCCAGCAGCTTAGCGCTTGGACAGGGACAACAAGAGACCCAGTACTTC
once | - | TRBJ1-2 | TRBV5-1 | CASSSGQAGMDYTF | TGCGCCAGCAGCTCCGGGCAGGCGGGAATGGACTACACCTTC
- | TRBD2 | TRBJ2-5 | TRBV12-5 | CASGPTGLAGETQYF | TGTGCTAGTGGTCCCACGGGACTAGCGGGAGAGACCCAGTACTTC
- | - | TRBJ1-2 | TRBV6-5 | CASRGLYGYTF | TGTGCCAGCAGGGGGCTCTATGGCTACACCTTC
- | TRBD2 | TRBJ2-2 | TRBV27 | CASSPGLAIRELFF | TGTGCCAGCAGTCCCGGACTAGCGATCCGGGAGCTGTTTTTT
once | - | TRBJ1-1 | TRBV27 | CASRRGGLLAEAFF | TGTGCCAGCAGACGGGGTGGGCTTCTCGCTGAAGCTTTCTTT
- | - | TRBJ2-2 | TRBV5-4 | CASSAGLTNTGELFF | TGTGCCAGCAGCGCGGGACTCACGAACACCGGGGAGCTGTTTTTT
- | TRBD1 | TRBJ2-1 | TRBV7-8 | CASSLGGRAGQGARDEQFF | TGTGCCAGCAGCTTAGGAGGTAGAGCGGGACAGGGGGCGAGGGATGAGCAGTTCTTC
once | TRBD1 | TRBJ1-5 | TRBV4-2 | CASSPNRQGGRQPQHF | TGTGCCAGCAGCCCTAACCGACAGGGTGGGCGTCAGCCCCAGCATTTT
- | - | TRBJ1-1 | TRBV19 | CASSIKDRTRTEAFF | TGTGCCAGTAGTATTAAAGACAGGACTCGGACTGAAGCTTTCTTT
few | TRBD1 | TRBJ1-1 | TRBV28 | CASSSWTGAYTEAFF | TGTGCCAGCAGTTCCTGGACAGGGGCGTACACTGAAGCTTTCTTT
- | TRBD2 | TRBJ2-5 | TRBV5-1 | CASSSGLAGLEETQYF | TGCGCCAGCAGCTCGGGACTAGCGGGTCTGGAAGAGACCCAGTACTTC
- | TRBD2 | TRBJ2-1 | TRBV3-1/TRBV3-2 | CASSPTGGVNEQFF | TGTGCCAGCAGCCCGACGGGAGGTGTCAATGAGCAGTTCTTC
- | - | TRBJ1-1 | TRBV6-5 | CASSYTDRNTEAFF | TGTGCCAGCAGTTACACGGACAGGAACACTGAAGCTTTCTTT
few | - | TRBJ2-1 | TRBV6-5 | CASSGVSYNEQFF | TGTGCCAGCAGCGGTGTTAGCTACAATGAGCAGTTCTTC
- | - | TRBJ2-5 | TRBV21-1 | CASSNPGTSGYQETQYF | TGTGCCAGCAGCAATCCGGGGACTAGCGGATACCAAGAGACCCAGTACTTC